This is a list of T cell receptor beta chains from one sample in a study of breast tumors, draining lymph nodes, adjacent tissues. One entry per CDR3 protein, called by TCRdb with MiXCR from the multiplex PCR reads. Counted here are over 100,000 distinct CDR3 sequences, around 24% occurring once; the ten biggest clones make up around 2.7%. Sequencing was performed on axillary lymph node tissue. These receptors came from a female donor with breast cancer. Some clones in this sample may be carry-over from other donors' samples. The CDR3 runs from the conserved cysteine through the conserved F or W. A D gene is named only where the DNA matches it firmly. Only some rows state a clone size, as once, few, many or a class for expanded clones.

size: many; J: TRBJ2-3; V: TRBV6-5; D: TRBD2; DNA: TGTGCCAGCAGAGGACTAGCCGCAGATACGCAGTATTTT; CDR3: CASRGLAADTQYF
size: many; J: TRBJ2-7; V: TRBV7-9; D: TRBD2; DNA: TGTGCCAGCAGCTTAACACTAGCGGGAGGTCTCGACGAGCAGTACTTC; CDR3: CASSLTLAGGLDEQYF
size: few; J: TRBJ2-1; V: TRBV12-3/TRBV12-4; D: TRBD2; DNA: TGTGCCAGCACCATTACTAGCGGGAGGGTATCCTACAATGAGCAGTTCTTC; CDR3: CASTITSGRVSYNEQFF
size: many; J: TRBJ1-6; V: TRBV14; D: TRBD1; DNA: TGTGCCAGCAGCCAAGCGACAGGGGGCATCTCCTATAATTCACCCCTCCACTTT; CDR3: CASSQATGGISYNSPLHF
size: few; J: TRBJ2-1; V: TRBV27; D: -; DNA: TGTGCCAGCAGTTTATCGGGGCGGGAAGAGCAGTTCTTC; CDR3: CASSLSGREEQFF
size: many; J: TRBJ2-1; V: TRBV11-2; D: -; DNA: TGTGCCAGCAGCCATACGGGGGCCGGGACACTTTCCTCAGATGAGCAGTTCTTC; CDR3: CASSHTGAGTLSSDEQFF
size: many; J: TRBJ2-7; V: TRBV10-2; D: TRBD2; DNA: TGCGCCAGCTATGGGACTAGCGGGAATTACGAGCAGTACTTC; CDR3: CASYGTSGNYEQYF
size: many; J: TRBJ2-7; V: TRBV15; D: TRBD1; DNA: TGTGCCACCAGCAGAGAAAGGGGGCGGCACTACGAGCAGTACTTC; CDR3: CATSRERGRHYEQYF
size: -; J: TRBJ1-1; V: TRBV5-1; D: TRBD1; DNA: TGCGCCAGCAGCTGGGGGGACAGAGCGATGAACACTGAAGCTTTCTTT; CDR3: CASSWGDRAMNTEAFF
size: many; J: TRBJ2-3; V: TRBV6-2/TRBV6-3; D: TRBD1; DNA: TGTGCCAGCAAAACGACAGGGGGCACAGATACGCAGTATTTT; CDR3: CASKTTGGTDTQYF
size: many; J: TRBJ2-7; V: TRBV11-2; D: TRBD1; DNA: TGTGCCAGCAGCTATGGACAGGGGGTATCGGAGTGGCGGTACTTC; CDR3: CASSYGQGVSEWRYF
size: -; J: TRBJ2-3; V: TRBV3-1; D: TRBD2; DNA: TGTGCCAGCAGCCGACTAGCGGGAGGCACAGATACGCAGTATTTT; CDR3: CASSRLAGGTDTQYF
size: many; J: TRBJ2-1; V: TRBV7-9; D: TRBD1; DNA: TGTGCCAGCAGCTTCACAGGGGGTGATGAGCAGTTCTTC; CDR3: CASSFTGGDEQFF
size: many; J: TRBJ2-2; V: TRBV4-2; D: TRBD1; DNA: TGTGCCAGCAGGCGACAGGGGGAGACCGGGGAGCTGTTTTTT; CDR3: CASRRQGETGELFF